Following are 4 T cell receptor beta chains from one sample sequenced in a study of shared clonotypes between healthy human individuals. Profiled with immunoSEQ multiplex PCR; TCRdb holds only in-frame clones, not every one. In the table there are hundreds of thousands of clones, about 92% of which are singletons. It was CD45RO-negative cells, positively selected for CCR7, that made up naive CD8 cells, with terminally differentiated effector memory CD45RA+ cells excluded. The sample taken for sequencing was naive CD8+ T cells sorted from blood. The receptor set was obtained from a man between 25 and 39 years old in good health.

The CDR3 coding sequence is TGCGCCAGCAGCCAGCCCGGACAGGGGGGGTATGGCTACACCTTC. It encodes CASSQPGQGGYGYTF. This chain joins TRBV4-1 and TRBJ1-2; 10 nucleotides match TRBD1. The CDR3 is 15 residues long. Germline CDR1 MGHRA, CDR2 YSYEKL. Germline trimming cut 3 bases from V and 5 bases from J; bases unmatched to any gene: 6.

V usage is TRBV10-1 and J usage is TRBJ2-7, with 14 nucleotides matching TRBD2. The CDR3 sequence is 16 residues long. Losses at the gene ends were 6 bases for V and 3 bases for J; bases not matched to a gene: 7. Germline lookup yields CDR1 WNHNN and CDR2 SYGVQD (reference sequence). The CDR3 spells CASSSGLAGGLYEQYF. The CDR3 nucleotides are TGCGCCAGCAGCAGCGGACTAGCGGGAGGTCTCTACGAGCAGTACTTC.

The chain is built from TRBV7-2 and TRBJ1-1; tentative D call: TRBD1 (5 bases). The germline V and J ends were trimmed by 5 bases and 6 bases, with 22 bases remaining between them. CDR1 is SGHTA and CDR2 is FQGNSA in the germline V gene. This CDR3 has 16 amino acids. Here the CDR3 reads CASSPLRQTWFAEAFF. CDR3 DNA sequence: TGTGCCAGCAGCCCCCTCCGACAGACATGGTTCGCTGAAGCTTTCTTT.

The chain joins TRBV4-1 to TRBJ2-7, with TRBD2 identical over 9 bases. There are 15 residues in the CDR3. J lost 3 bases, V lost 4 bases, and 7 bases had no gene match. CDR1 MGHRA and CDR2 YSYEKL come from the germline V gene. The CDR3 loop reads CASSRVAGDVYEQYF. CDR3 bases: TGCGCCAGCAGCCGAGTAGCGGGAGACGTCTACGAGCAGTACTTC.